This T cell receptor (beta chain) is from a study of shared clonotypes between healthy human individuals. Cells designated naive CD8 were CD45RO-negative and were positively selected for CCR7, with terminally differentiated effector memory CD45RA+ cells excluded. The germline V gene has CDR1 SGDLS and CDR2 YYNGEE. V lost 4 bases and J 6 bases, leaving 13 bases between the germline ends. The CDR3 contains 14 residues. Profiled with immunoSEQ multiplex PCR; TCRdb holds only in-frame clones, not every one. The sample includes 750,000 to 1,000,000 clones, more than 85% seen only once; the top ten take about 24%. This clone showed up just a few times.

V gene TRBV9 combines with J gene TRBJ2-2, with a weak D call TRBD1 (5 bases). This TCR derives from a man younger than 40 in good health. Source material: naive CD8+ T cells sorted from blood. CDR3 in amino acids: CASSPPWGSGELFF. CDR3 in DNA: TGTGCCAGCAGCCCCCCCTGGGGCTCCGGGGAGCTGTTTTTT.